The TCR beta chain described here comes from a study of T cell repertoires in aging, cancer and after chemotherapy. This clonotype is labeled medium-sized. Peripheral blood genomic DNA, not sorted cells or RNA, was the template. TRB rearrangements spanning V, D and J were amplified using mixed TRB-A/B primers. TCRdb reprocessed the multiplex PCR reads via MiXCR and lists one record per CDR3 protein. The sample shows about 6,200 distinct CDR3 sequences, approximately 31% of them seen only once. Sequenced sample: blood. This TCR was recovered from a human donor with a blood cancer.

DNA for the CDR3: TGTGCCACCAGCAGAGGGGGACAGCTTTCCTACGAGCAGTACTTC. Residues: CATSRGGQLSYEQYF. The chain uses TRBV15 and TRBJ2-7; the match to TRBD1 covers 7 bases. V gave up 1 base and J gave up 1 base; unmatched junction bases: 4. This CDR3 spans 15 amino acids. Germline loops: CDR1 LNHNV, CDR2 YYDKDF (reference sequence).